Below are 21 T cell receptor beta chains sequenced from a single sample in a study of T cell responses to AZD1222 COVID-19 vaccine. The repertoire was sequenced with immunoSEQ multiplex PCR; TCRdb's copy has only in-frame clones and lacks some. Of 150,000 to 250,000 clones detected, roughly nine tenths appear once; the ten largest clones hold about 3.5%. The sample in question was peripheral blood, obtained 28 days after the second AZD1222 dose. The receptors here all came from an adult who received the AZD1222 COVID-19 vaccine.

About this clone itself: The DNA is omitted, as the CDR3 cannot be located on it reliably, and the CDR3 follows TCRdb's listing. The J gene is TRBJ1-6, the V gene TRBV21-1; TRBD1, the D gene given by the table, was not confirmed from the DNA. TRBV21-1 is deemed a pseudogene. From its first to its last residue, the CDR3 has 19 amino acids. Here the CDR3 reads CASSKLTGFGAGANSPLHF.

This chain connects TRBV19 to TRBJ2-7; D perhaps matches TRBD2 (5 bases). Between the trimmed V and J ends, which lost 8 bases and 2 bases, there was a span of 16 bases. The length of the CDR3 is 14 residues. Per germline, CDR1 LNHDA and CDR2 SQIVND (reference sequence). CDR3 in amino acids: CASSLGRGTYEQYF. The DNA of the CDR3 is TGTGCCAGTTCCCTGGGCCGGGGTACCTACGAGCAGTACTTC.

This chain uses TRBV27 with TRBJ2-1; D is unresolved. Trimming stripped 1 base from V and 2 bases from J, with 9 bases between. The CDR3 is 15 amino acids. Germline CDR1 is MNHEY and CDR2 is SMNVEV (reference sequence). CDR3 bases: TGTGCCAGCAGTTTATGGGCGGAGCCCTACAATGAGCAGTTCTTC. Translation: CASSLWAEPYNEQFF.

The V and J genes are TRBV6-5 and TRBJ1-1; D is ambiguous. Trimming removed 0 bases at V and 6 bases at J, with 11 bases between. The V gene's germline CDR1 is MNHEY and CDR2 SVGAGI. This CDR3 region has 14 residues. The CDR3 DNA is TGTGCCAGCAGTTACTCGAAAGGGATCCCTGAAGCTTTCTTT. As protein: CASSYSKGIPEAFF.

The genes are TRBV4-1 and TRBJ2-3; a possible D gene is TRBD2 (5 bases). V gave up 1 base and J gave up 2 bases, with 13 bases separating them. CDR3 length: 16 amino acids. Germline V gene data show CDR1 as MGHRA and CDR2 as YSYEKL. This chain's CDR3 is CASSQGLAYTTDTQYF. CDR3 DNA: TGCGCCAGCAGCCAAGGGCTAGCTTATACCACAGATACGCAGTATTTT.

This rearrangement joins TRBV18 to TRBJ2-7; D is ambiguous. The V end lost 3 bases, the J end lost 9 bases, and 12 bases lay between the germline ends. The CDR3 length is 12 residues. Germline V lookup: CDR1 KGHSH, CDR2 LQKENI. CDR3 in DNA: TGTGCCAGCTCACCGGACGGGCGGCGGCAGTACTTC. Protein sequence: CASSPDGRRQYF. The full variable domain, completed using reference TRBV18 and TRBJ2-7, is NAGVMQNPRHLVRRRGQEARLRCSPMKGHSHVYWYRQLPEEGLKFMVYLQKENIIDESGMPKERFSAEFPKEGPSILRIQQVVRGDSAAYFCASSPDGRRQYFGPGTRLTVT.

Here the CDR3 DNA reads TGTGCCAGCAGCCCACTGGGGGAAAAACTGTTTTTT. Translated, it gives CASSPLGEKLFF. This chain connects TRBV28 to TRBJ1-4; the D is unclear. The V end lost 6 bases, the J end lost 8 bases, and 10 bases lay between the germline ends. This CDR3 region has 12 residues. In germline, CDR1 is MDHEN, CDR2 SYDVKM.

This chain uses TRBV25-1 with TRBJ1-6, with a possible D match to TRBD1 (6 bases). The CDR3 consists of 16 residues. Per germline, CDR1 MGHDK and CDR2 SYGVNS. V dropped 3 bases and J dropped 3 bases, with 12 bases sitting between them. Written as DNA, the CDR3 is TGTGCCAGCAGTGAGGCAGGGGTATTCTATAATTCACCCCTCCACTTT. Amino acid sequence: CASSEAGVFYNSPLHF.

This clone appeared a single time. This chain uses TRBV6-6 with TRBJ1-3; TRBD1 might be the D (5 bases). The germline CDR1 and CDR2 sequences are MNHNY and SVGAGI (reference sequence). With 7 bases removed from V and 3 bases from J, the gap between germline ends came to 10 bases. The CDR3 totals 13 residues. For the CDR3, the DNA is TGTGCCAGCAAGGAGGGACTTGGAAACACCATATATTTT. Translating it yields CASKEGLGNTIYF.

The CDR3 bases are TGTGCCAGCACCAGGACCCTCCAAGAGACCCAGTACTTC. Translation: CASTRTLQETQYF. The V gene is TRBV2, the J gene TRBJ2-5; D ambiguous. The CDR3 contains 13 residues. Per the germline V gene, CDR1 is SNHLY and CDR2 is FYNNEI. Between the trimmed V and J ends, which lost 7 bases and 1 base, there was a span of 10 bases.

The chain uses TRBV28 and TRBJ2-7; D is unresolved. Germline assignment: CDR1 MDHEN and CDR2 SYDVKM. V lost 4 bases, J lost 6 bases, and 7 bases lay in between. The length of the CDR3 is 11 residues. The CDR3 DNA reads as TGTGCCAGCAGTTCGAAAGGCGAGCAGTACTTC. Amino acid sequence: CASSSKGEQYF. Variable domain in full (rest from reference TRBV28 and TRBJ2-7): DVKVTQSSRYLVKRTGEKVFLECVQDMDHENMFWYRQDPGLGLRLIYFSYDVKMKEKGDIPEGYSVSREKKERFSLILESASTNQTSMYLCASSSKGEQYFGPGTRLTVT.

The chain links TRBV25-1 to TRBJ2-1; no clear D gene. CDR1 and CDR2 (germline): MGHDK, SYGVNS. The germline V and J ends were trimmed by 3 bases and 4 bases, with 16 bases remaining between them. The CDR3 consists of 16 residues. The CDR3 protein is CASSDLSGGLYNEQFF. For the CDR3, the DNA is TGTGCCAGCAGTGACCTATCCGGCGGTCTATACAATGAGCAGTTCTTC.

The chain joins TRBV28 to TRBJ1-6; 7 bases line up with TRBD1. This CDR3 has 15 amino acids. CDR1 and CDR2 from the germline V gene are MDHEN and SYDVKM. J gave up 9 bases and V 5 bases, and 10 bases lay outside the gene matches. CDR3 protein: CASSPLRDRGSPLHF. In DNA form, the CDR3 reads TGTGCCAGCAGTCCTCTACGGGACAGAGGTTCACCCCTCCACTTT.

The chain has TRBV30 and TRBJ2-1, with D hard to call. This CDR3 region has 12 residues. The germline V gene has CDR1 GTSNPN and CDR2 SVGIG (reference sequence). Trimming took 3 bases from V and 2 from J, leaving 5 bases between them. As DNA, the CDR3 is TGTGCCTGGAGGCTTCCCTACAATGAGCAGTTCTTC. Its protein is CAWRLPYNEQFF.

The V and J genes are TRBV28 and TRBJ2-5; D is perhaps TRBD2 (5 bases). V lost 7 bases, J lost 5 bases, and 14 bases lay in between. The germline gives CDR1 MDHEN, CDR2 SYDVKM. This CDR3 region has 13 residues. CDR3 residues: CASKLVQAETQYF. The DNA of the CDR3 is TGTGCCAGCAAACTAGTCCAAGCTGAGACCCAGTACTTC.

The chain employs TRBV3-1 (or the pseudogene TRBV3-2) and TRBJ2-1; 8 bases agree with TRBD2. The ends lost 5 bases at V and 6 bases at J; junction bases unmatched: 15. The CDR3 is made up of 17 amino acids. Germline-derived CDR1 and CDR2 are LGHDT and YNNKEL (reference sequence). The CDR3 region has the DNA TGTGCCAGCAGCTTACTAGGACTAGCCCTTACCACCAATGAGCAGTTCTTC. Translating it yields CASSLLGLALTTNEQFF.

The gene calls are TRBV5-1 and TRBJ2-5; D is perhaps TRBD1 (5 bases). Germline V gene lookup returns CDR1 SGHRS and CDR2 YFSETQ. The V gene lost 7 bases and the J gene lost 4 bases, with 20 bases spanning the gap. This CDR3 has 15 residues. The CDR3 DNA reads TGCGCCAGCGGCGAAACAGGTCTTAGGAGAGAGACCCAGTACTTC. It translates to CASGETGLRRETQYF.

This chain joins TRBV6-6 and TRBJ2-5; D not resolved. Between the trimmed V and J ends, which lost 6 bases and 2 bases, there was a span of 13 bases. Germline CDR1 MNHNY, CDR2 SVGAGI (reference sequence). This CDR3 comprises 14 residues. CDR3 residues: CASSPSRQQETQYF. In DNA, the CDR3 is TGTGCCAGCAGCCCCTCGAGGCAGCAAGAGACCCAGTACTTC.

Here the CDR3 reads CASSYPRGNEQFF. For the CDR3, the DNA is TGTGCCAGCAGTTACCCCAGGGGGAATGAGCAGTTCTTC. The J gene is TRBJ2-1, the V gene TRBV6-5; 7 bases align to TRBD1. With 2 bases clipped from V and 7 bases from J, the junction kept 2 bases outside the gene matches. Germline V lookup: CDR1 MNHEY, CDR2 SVGAGI. The CDR3 runs 13 residues.

This chain connects TRBV5-1 to TRBJ1-2; D gene uncertain. This CDR3 spans 14 amino acids. Trimming left V 0 bases short and J 0 bases short, with 6 bases between. CDR1 and CDR2 (germline): SGHRS, YFSETQ. The CDR3 protein is CASSLGLPNYGYTF. CDR3 DNA: TGCGCCAGCAGCTTGGGACTCCCTAACTATGGCTACACCTTC.

The gene calls are TRBV7-9 and TRBJ1-2; D gene ambiguous. Trimming pared 1 base from V and 6 bases from J, leaving 6 bases between. This CDR3 region has 12 residues. Germline-derived CDR1 and CDR2 are SEHNR and FQNEAQ (reference sequence). CDR3 coding DNA: TGTGCCAGCAGCTTAGGTGTTGATGGCTACACCTTC. Residues: CASSLGVDGYTF. Together with reference TRBV7-9 and TRBJ1-2, the CDR3 gives the full variable domain: DTGVSQNPRHKITKRGQNVTFRCDPISEHNRLYWYRQTLGQGPEFLTYFQNEAQLEKSRLLSDRFSAERPKGSFSTLEIQRTEQGDSAMYLCASSLGVDGYTFGSGTRLTVV.